One T cell receptor (beta chain) is described in this entry. CDR3 size: 16 residues. Unmatched junction bases numbered 12, after V lost 2 bases and J lost 8 bases. CDR1 and CDR2 from the germline V gene are MNHEY and SVGAGI. In assigning cohorts, the study relied on participant-reported clinical history. Symptom resolution, clearance, or two negative PCRs marked the recovered donors of Cohort 3. The source of the sample is a study of blood T cell repertoires in COVID-19. Overall study context: Acute and convalescent COVID-19 specimens originated in the United States, Italy and Spain.

Method: immunoSEQ multiplex PCR; TCRdb's copy keeps in-frame clones and lacks some. In the table there are about 310,000 clones, roughly 87% of which are singletons. The sample was PBMCs or T cells enriched from blood (not recorded which). The gene calls are TRBV6-5 and TRBJ1-2, with 9 positions matching TRBD1. This clonotype was obtained from a woman under 30 who had recovered from COVID-19. As DNA, the CDR3 is TGTGCCAGCAGTTACGACCAGACAGGGGGGGTTTGGGGCTACACCTTC. Translating gives CASSYDQTGGVWGYTF.